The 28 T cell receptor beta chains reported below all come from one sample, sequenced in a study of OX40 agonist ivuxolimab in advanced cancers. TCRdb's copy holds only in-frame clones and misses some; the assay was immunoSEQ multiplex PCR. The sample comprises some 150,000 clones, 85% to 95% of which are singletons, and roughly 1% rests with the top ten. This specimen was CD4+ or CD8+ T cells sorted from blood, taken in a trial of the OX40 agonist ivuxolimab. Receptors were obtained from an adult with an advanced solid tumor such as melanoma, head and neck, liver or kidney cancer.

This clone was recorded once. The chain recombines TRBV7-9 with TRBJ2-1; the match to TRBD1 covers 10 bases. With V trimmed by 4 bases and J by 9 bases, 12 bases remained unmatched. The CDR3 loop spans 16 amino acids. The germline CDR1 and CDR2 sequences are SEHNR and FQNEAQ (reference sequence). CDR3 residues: CASSSYRDRGRGEQFF. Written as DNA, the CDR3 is TGTGCCAGCAGCTCCTACCGGGACAGGGGACGTGGTGAGCAGTTCTTC. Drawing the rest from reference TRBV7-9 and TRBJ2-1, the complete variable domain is DTGVSQNPRHKITKRGQNVTFRCDPISEHNRLYWYRQTLGQGPEFLTYFQNEAQLEKSRLLSDRFSAERPKGSFSTLEIQRTEQGDSAMYLCASSSYRDRGRGEQFFGPGTRLTVL.

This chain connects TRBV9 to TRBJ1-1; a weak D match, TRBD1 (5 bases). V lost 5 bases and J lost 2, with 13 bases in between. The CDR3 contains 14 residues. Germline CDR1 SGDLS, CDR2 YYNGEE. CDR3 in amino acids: CASSIGDSNTEAFF. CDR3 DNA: TGTGCCAGCAGTATAGGGGATAGCAACACTGAAGCTTTCTTT.

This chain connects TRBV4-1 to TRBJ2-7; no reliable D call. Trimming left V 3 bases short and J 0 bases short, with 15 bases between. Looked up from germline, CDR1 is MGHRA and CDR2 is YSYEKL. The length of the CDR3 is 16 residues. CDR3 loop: CASSHRMDRLSYEQYF. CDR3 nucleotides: TGCGCCAGCAGCCATCGCATGGACCGACTCTCCTACGAGCAGTACTTC.

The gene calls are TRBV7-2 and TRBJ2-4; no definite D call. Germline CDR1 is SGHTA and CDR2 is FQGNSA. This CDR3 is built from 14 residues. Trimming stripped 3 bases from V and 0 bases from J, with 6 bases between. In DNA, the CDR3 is TGTGCCAGCAGCTTTTCGGTAGCCAAAAACATTCAGTACTTC. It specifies CASSFSVAKNIQYF.

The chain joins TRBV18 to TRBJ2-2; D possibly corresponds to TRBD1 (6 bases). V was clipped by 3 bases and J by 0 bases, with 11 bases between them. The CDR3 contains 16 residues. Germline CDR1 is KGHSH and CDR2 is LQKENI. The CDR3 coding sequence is TGTGCCAGCTCACCGGTGGCAGGGGCGAACACCGGGGAGCTGTTTTTT. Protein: CASSPVAGANTGELFF.

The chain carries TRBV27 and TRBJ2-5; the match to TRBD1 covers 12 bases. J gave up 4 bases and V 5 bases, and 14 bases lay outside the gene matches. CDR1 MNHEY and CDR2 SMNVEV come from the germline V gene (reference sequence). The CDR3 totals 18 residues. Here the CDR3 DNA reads TGTGCCAGCAGTCCGTACCTACGTGGGGACAGGGGGCTAGAGACCCAGTACTTC. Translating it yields CASSPYLRGDRGLETQYF.

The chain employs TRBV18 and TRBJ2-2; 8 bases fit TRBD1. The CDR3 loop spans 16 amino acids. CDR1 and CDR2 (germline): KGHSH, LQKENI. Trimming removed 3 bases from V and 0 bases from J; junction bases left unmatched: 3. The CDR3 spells CASSPTTGANTGELFF. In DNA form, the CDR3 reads TGTGCCAGCTCACCTACGACAGGGGCGAACACCGGGGAGCTGTTTTTT.

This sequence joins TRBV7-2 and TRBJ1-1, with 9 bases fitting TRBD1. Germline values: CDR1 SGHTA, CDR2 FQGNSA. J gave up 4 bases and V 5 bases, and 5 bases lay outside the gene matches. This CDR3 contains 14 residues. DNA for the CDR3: TGTGCCAGCAGCAAGGACAGGGGTCTCACTGAAGCTTTCTTT. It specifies CASSKDRGLTEAFF.

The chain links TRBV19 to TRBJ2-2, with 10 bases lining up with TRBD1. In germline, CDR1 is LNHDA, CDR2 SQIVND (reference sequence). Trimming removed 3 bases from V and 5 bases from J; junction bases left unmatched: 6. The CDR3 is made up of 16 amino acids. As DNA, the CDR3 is TGTGCCAGTAGTATCGGACAGGGGGGACGGACCGGGGAGCTGTTTTTT. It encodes CASSIGQGGRTGELFF.

The DNA for the CDR3 is TGTGCCAGCAGTCAGAGGACCAACCTACTCTACGAGCAGTACTTC. Translation gives CASSQRTNLLYEQYF. The gene calls are TRBV21-1 and TRBJ2-7. TRBV21-1 is assigned pseudogene status. This CDR3 region has 15 residues.

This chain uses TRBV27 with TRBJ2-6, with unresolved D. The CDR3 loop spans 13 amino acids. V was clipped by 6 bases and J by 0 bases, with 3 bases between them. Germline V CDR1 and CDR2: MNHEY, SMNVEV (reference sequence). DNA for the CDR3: TGTGCCAGCAGGCCCTCTGGGGCCAACGTCCTGACTTTC. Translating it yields CASRPSGANVLTF. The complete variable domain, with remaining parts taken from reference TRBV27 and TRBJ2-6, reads EAQVTQNPRYLITVTGKKLTVTCSQNMNHEYMSWYRQDPGLGLRQIYYSMNVEVTDKGDVPEGYKVSRKEKRNFPLILESPSPNQTSLYFCASRPSGANVLTFGAGSRLTVL.

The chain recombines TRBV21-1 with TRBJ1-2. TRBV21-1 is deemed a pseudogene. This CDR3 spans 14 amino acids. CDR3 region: CASSPPGGSYGYTF. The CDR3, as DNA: TGTGCCAGCAGCCCCCCGGGGGGTAGCTATGGCTACACCTTC.

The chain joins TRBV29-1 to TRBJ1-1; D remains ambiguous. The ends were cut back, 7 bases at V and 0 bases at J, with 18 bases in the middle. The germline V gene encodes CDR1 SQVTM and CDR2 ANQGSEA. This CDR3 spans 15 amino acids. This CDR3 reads CSADTRRVMNTEAFF. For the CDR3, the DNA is TGCAGCGCCGACACCCGCCGGGTTATGAACACTGAAGCTTTCTTT.

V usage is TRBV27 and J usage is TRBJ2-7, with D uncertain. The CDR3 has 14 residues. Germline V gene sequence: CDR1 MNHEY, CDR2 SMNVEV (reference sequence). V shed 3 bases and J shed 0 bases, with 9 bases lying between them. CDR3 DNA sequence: TGTGCCAGCAGTTTTTTAGCTGACTCCTACGAGCAGTACTTC. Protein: CASSFLADSYEQYF.

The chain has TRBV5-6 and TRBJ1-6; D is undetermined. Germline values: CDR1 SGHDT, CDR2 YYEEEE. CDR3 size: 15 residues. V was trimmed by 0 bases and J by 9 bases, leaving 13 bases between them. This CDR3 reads CASSLVAVSGSPLHF. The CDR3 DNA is TGTGCCAGCAGCTTGGTGGCGGTTAGCGGTTCACCCCTCCACTTT.

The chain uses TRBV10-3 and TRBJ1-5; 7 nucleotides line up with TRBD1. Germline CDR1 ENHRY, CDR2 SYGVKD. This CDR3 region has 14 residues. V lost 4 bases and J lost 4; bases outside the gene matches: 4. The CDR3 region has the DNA TGTGCCATCAGTGTGGGGGACAGTAATCAGCCCCAGCATTTT. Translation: CAISVGDSNQPQHF.

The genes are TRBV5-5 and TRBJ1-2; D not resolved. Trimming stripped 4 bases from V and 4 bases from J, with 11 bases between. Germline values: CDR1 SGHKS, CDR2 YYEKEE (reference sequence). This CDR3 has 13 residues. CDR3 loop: CASSRAVAYGYTF. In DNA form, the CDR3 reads TGTGCCAGCAGCCGAGCGGTGGCCTATGGCTACACCTTC.

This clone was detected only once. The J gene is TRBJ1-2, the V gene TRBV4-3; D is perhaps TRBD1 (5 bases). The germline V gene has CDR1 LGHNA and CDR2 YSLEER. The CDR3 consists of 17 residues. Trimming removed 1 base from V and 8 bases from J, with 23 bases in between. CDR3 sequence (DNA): TGCGCCAGCAGCCAAGCCGTTGGGGGATTACGCGGCGGGGGCTACACCTTC. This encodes CASSQAVGGLRGGGYTF.

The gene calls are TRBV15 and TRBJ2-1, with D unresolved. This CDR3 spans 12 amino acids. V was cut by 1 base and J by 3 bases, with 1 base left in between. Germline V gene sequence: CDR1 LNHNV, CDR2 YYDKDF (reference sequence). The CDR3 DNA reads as TGTGCCACCAGCAGAGGCTACAATGAGCAGTTCTTC. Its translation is CATSRGYNEQFF.

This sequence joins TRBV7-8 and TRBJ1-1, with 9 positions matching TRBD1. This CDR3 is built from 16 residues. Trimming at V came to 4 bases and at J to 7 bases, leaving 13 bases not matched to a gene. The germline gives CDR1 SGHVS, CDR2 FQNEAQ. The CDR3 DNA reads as TGTGCCAGCAGCTACCAACCGGGACAGGGTCGTGGTGAAGCTTTCTTT. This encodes CASSYQPGQGRGEAFF.

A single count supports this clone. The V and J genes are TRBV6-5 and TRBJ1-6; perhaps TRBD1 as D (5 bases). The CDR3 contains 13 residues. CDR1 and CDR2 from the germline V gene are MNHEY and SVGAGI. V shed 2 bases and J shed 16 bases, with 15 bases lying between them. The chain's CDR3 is CASSYAHQGRLHF. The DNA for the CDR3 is TGTGCCAGCAGTTACGCGCATCAGGGAAGGCTCCACTTT.

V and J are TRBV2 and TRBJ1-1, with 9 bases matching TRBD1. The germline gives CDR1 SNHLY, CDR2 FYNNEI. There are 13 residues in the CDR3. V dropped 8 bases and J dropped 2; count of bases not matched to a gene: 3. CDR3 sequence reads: CASGGQGNTEAFF. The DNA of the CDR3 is TGTGCCAGCGGGGGACAGGGAAACACTGAAGCTTTCTTT.

DNA for the CDR3: TGTGCCAGCAGCTTTCTAGCGGGAGGCCTCTACAATGAGCAGTTCTTC. Translating it yields CASSFLAGGLYNEQFF. The rearrangement links TRBV11-1 to TRBJ2-1, with 11 bases aligning to TRBD2. The germline CDR1 and CDR2 sequences are SGHAT and FQDESV (reference sequence). This CDR3 contains 16 residues. V lost 3 bases and J lost 3; bases outside the gene matches: 4.

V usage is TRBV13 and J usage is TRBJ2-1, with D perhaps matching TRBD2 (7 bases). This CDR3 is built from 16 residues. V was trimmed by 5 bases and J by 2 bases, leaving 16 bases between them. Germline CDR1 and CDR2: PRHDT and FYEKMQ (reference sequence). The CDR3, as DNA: TGTGCCAGCAGCCCTCAACAGGGAGGGCCCTACAATGAGCAGTTCTTC. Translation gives CASSPQQGGPYNEQFF.

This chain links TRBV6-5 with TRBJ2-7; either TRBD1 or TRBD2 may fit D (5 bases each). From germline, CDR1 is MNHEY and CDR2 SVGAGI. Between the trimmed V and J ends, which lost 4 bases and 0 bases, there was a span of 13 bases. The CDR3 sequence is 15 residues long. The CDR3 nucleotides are TGTGCCAGCAGTTCGGGGCAGGGATTCTCCTACGAGCAGTACTTC. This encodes CASSSGQGFSYEQYF.

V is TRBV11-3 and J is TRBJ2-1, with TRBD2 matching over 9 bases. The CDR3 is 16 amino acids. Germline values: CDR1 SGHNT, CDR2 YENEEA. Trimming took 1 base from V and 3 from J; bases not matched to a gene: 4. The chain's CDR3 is CASSLGIAGDYNEQFF. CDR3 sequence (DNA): TGTGCCAGCAGCTTAGGGATAGCGGGAGACTACAATGAGCAGTTCTTC.

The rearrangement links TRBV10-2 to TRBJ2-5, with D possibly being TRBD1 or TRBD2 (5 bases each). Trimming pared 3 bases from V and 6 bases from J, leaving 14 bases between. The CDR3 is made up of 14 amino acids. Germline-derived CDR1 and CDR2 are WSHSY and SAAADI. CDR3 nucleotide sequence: TGCGCCAGCAGTGACTGGGGACCCATACAGACCCAGTACTTC. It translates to CASSDWGPIQTQYF.

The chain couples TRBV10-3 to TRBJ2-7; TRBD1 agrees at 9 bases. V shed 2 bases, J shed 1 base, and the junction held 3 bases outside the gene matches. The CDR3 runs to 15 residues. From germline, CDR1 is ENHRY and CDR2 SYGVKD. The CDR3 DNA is TGTGCCATCAGTGAGCCGGGACAGGGATCCTACGAGCAGTACTTC. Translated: CAISEPGQGSYEQYF.